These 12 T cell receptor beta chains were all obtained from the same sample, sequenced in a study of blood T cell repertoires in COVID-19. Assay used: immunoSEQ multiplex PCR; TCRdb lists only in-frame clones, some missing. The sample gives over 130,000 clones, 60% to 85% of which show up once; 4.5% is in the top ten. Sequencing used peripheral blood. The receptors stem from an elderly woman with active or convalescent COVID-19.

The CDR3 is CASSLGTSGGDTQYF. The CDR3 DNA sequence: TGTGCCAGCAGTCTCGGGACTAGCGGGGGAGATACGCAGTATTTT. The chain combines TRBV28 with TRBJ2-3; TRBD2 matches 14 bases. Germline CDR1 MDHEN, CDR2 SYDVKM. Losses at the gene ends were 5 bases for V and 5 bases for J; bases not matched to a gene: 3. The CDR3 extends over 15 amino acids.

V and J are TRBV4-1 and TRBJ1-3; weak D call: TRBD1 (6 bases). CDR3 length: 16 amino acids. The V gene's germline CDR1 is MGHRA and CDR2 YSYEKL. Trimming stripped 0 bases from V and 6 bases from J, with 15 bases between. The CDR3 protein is CASSQDPDSVANTIYF. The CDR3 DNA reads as TGCGCCAGCAGCCAAGATCCGGACAGCGTTGCAAACACCATATATTTT.

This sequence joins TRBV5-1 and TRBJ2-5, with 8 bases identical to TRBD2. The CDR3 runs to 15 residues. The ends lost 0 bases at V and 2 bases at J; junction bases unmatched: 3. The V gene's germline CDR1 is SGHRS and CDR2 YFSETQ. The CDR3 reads CASSLAPGGQETQYF. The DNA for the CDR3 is TGCGCCAGCAGCTTGGCCCCGGGGGGGCAAGAGACCCAGTACTTC.

Written as DNA, the CDR3 is TGTGCCAGCAGTCAACAGGGGTACGAGCAGTACTTC. It is translated as CASSQQGYEQYF. The J gene is TRBJ2-7, the V gene TRBV2, with 7 positions matching TRBD1. CDR3 size: 12 residues. V dropped 5 bases and J dropped 4; count of bases not matched to a gene: 2. The germline CDR1 and CDR2 sequences are SNHLY and FYNNEI.

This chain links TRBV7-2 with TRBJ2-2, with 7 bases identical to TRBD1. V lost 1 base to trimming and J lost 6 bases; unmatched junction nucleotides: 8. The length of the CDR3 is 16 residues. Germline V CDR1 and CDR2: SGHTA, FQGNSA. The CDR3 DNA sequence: TGTGCCAGCAGCTTAGGGGGGACAGCCGGGTCCGGGGAGCTGTTTTTT. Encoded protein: CASSLGGTAGSGELFF.

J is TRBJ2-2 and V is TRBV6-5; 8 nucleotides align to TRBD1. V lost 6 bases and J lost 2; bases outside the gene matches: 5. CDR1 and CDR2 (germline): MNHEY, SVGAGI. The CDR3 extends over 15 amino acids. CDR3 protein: CASSYTGGNTGELFF. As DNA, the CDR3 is TGTGCCAGCAGCTACACAGGGGGTAACACCGGGGAGCTGTTTTTT.

The CDR3 DNA reads as TGTGCCAGCTCACCATTGATGGGACAGGGGGGATTCTATGGCTACACCTTC. It translates to CASSPLMGQGGFYGYTF. The V gene is TRBV18, the J gene TRBJ1-2; 11 nucleotides align to TRBD1. The J segment lost 4 bases and the V segment lost 2 bases, leaving 9 bases of the junction unmatched. Germline CDR1 reads KGHSH; CDR2 reads LQKENI. CDR3 length: 17 amino acids. The variable domain in full, completed from reference TRBV18 and TRBJ1-2, reads NAGVMQNPRHLVRRRGQEARLRCSPMKGHSHVYWYRQLPEEGLKFMVYLQKENIIDESGMPKERFSAEFPKEGPSILRIQQVVRGDSAAYFCASSPLMGQGGFYGYTFGSGTRLTVV.

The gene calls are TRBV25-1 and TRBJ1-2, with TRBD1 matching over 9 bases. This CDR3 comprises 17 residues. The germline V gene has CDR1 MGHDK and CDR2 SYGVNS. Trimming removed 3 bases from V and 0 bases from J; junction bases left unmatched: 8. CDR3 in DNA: TGTGCCAGCAGTGAGGGGGGGACAGGGAGAGCTAACTATGGCTACACCTTC. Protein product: CASSEGGTGRANYGYTF.

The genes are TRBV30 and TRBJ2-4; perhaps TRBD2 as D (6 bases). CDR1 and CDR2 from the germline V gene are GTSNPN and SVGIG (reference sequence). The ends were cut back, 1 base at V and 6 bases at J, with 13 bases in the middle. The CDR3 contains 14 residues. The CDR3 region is CAWSGPGAGNIQYF. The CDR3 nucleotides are TGTGCCTGGAGTGGTCCCGGAGCGGGAAACATTCAGTACTTC.

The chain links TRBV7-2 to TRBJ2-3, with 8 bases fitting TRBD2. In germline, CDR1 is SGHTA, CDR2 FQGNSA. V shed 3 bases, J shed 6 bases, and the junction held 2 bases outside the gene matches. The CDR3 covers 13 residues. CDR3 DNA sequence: TGTGCCAGCAGCTTCCAGCGGGGGGATACGCAGTATTTT. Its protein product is CASSFQRGDTQYF.

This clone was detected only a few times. CDR3 region: CASGLGTDWSNTEAFF. The DNA of the CDR3 is TGTGCTAGTGGTTTGGGTACGGACTGGTCGAACACTGAAGCTTTCTTT. The chain uses TRBV12-5 and TRBJ1-1; D unclear. Germline-derived CDR1 and CDR2 are LGHNT and FRNRAP. The CDR3 totals 16 residues. Trimming took 1 base from V and 1 from J, leaving 13 bases between them. Using reference TRBV12-5 and TRBJ1-1 for the parts outside the CDR3, the full variable domain is DARVTQTPRHKVTEMGQEVTMRCQPILGHNTVFWYRQTMMQGLELLAYFRNRAPLDDSGMPKDRFSAEMPDATLATLKIQPSEPRDSAVYFCASGLGTDWSNTEAFFGQGTRLTVV.

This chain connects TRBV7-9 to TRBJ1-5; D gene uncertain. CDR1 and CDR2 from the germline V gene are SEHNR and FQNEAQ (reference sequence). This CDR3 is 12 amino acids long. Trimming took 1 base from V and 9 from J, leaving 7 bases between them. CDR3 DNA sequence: TGTGCCAGCAGCTTAGGGGGAGCGCCCCAGCATTTT. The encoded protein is CASSLGGAPQHF.